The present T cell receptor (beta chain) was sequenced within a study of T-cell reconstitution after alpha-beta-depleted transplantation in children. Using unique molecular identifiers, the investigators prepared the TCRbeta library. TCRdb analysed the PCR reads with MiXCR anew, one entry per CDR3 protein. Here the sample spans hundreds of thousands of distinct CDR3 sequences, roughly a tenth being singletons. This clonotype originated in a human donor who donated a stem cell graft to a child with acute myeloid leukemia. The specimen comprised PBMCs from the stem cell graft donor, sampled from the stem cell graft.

CDR3 bases: TGTGCCAGCAGCCAAAGGAGTGGACAGACCTACGAGCAGTACTTC. Its protein is CASSQRSGQTYEQYF. J is TRBJ2-7 and V is TRBV14, with D maybe TRBD1 (6 bases). CDR1 and CDR2 from the germline V gene are SGHDN and FVKESK. There are 15 residues in the CDR3. V was cut by 2 bases and J by 2 bases, with 13 bases left in between. Combining the CDR3 with reference TRBV14 and TRBJ2-7 gives the whole variable domain EAGVTQFPSHSVIEKGQTVTLRCDPISGHDNLYWYRRVMGKEIKFLLHFVKESKQDESGMPNNRFLAERTGGTYSTLKVQPAELEDSGVYFCASSQRSGQTYEQYFGPGTRLTVT.